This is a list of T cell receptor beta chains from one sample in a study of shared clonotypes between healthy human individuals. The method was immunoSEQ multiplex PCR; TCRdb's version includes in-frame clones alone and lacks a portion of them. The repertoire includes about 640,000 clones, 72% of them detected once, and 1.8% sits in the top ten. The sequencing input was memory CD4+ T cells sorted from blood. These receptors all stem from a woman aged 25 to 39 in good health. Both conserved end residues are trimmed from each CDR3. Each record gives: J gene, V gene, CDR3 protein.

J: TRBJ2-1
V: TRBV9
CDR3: ASSGVFGQGARNEQF

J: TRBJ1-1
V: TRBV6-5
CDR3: ASSWEGLGTEAF

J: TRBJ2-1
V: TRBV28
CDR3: ASSTSVLNEQF

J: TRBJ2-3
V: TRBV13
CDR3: ASSLVREGGTQY

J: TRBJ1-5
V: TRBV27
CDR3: ASSAQWGGNQPQH

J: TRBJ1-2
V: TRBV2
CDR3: ASSLRGDGYT

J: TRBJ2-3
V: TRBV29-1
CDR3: SVESGSGTDTQY

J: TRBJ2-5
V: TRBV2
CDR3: ASRYRGIADQETQY

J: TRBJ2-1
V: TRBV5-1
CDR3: ASSLAGQGSFMF

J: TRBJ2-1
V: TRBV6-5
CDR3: ASSPSRVVLEQF

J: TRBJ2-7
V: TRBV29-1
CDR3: SGRDSGTYEQY

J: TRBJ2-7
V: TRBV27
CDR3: ATDVDEQY

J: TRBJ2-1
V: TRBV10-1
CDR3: ASTPGGSGRASNEQF

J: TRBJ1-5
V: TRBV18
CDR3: ASSIGTGSNQPQH

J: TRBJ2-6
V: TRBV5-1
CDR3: ASSYKGDSGANVLT

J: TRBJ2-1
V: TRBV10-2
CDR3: ASRLSGSQNNEQF

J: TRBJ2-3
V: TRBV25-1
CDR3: ASEPGTPFSTDTQY

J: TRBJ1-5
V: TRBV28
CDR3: ASSSPAAGNQPQH

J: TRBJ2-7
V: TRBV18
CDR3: ASSQSQGTYEQY

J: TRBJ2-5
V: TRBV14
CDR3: ASSQDNLGDQY

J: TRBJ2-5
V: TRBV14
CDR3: ASSQTRLRGETQY

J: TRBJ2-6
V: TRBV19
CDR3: ASSGQAHSGANVLT

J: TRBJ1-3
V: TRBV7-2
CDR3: ASSLNRGYTIY

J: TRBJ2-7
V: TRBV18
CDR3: ASSPQDRTGEQY

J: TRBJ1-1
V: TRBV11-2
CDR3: ASARGQENTEAF

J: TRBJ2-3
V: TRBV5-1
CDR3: ASSSGLAGSTVETQY

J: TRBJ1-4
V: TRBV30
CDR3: AWTRDSEKLF

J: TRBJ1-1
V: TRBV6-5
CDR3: ATAPGHSTEAF